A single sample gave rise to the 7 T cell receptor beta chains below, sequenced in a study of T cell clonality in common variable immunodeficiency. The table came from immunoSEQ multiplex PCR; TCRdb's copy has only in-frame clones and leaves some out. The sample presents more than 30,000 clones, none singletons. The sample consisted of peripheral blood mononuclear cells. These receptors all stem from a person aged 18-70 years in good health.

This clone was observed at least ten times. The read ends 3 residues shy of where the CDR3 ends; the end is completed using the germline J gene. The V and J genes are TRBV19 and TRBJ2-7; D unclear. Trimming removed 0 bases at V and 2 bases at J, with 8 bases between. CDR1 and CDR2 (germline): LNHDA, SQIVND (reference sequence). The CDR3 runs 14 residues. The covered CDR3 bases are TGTGCCAGTAGTATAGACAGGTTGACCTACGAG. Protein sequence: CASSIDRLTYE. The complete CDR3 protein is CASSIDRLTYEQYF.

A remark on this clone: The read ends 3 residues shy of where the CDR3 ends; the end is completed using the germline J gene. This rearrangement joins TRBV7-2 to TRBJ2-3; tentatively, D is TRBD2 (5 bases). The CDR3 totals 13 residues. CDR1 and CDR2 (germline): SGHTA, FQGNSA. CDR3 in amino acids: CASSLNGDQPQYF. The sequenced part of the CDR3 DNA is TGTGCCAGCAGCTTGAACGGGGATCAGCCG.

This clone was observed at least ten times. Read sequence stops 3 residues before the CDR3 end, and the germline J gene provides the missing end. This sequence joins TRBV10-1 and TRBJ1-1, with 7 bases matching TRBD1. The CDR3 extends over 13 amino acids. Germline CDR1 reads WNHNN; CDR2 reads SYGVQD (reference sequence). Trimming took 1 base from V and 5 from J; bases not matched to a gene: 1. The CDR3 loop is CASSEYRGTEAFF. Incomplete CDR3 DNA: TGCGCCAGCAGTGAGTACAGGGGTACTGAA.

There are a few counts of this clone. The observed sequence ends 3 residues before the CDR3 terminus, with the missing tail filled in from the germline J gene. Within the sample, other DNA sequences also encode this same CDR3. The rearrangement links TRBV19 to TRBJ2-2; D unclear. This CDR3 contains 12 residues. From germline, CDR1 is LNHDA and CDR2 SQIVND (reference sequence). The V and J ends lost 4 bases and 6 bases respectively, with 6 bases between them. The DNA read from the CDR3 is TGTGCCAGTAGTACAGGCGCCGGGGAG. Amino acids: CASSTGAGE. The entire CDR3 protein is CASSTGAGELFF.

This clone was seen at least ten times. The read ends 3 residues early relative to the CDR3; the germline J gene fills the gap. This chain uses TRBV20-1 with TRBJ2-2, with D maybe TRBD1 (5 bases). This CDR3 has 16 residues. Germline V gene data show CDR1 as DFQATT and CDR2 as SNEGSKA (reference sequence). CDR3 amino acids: CSAPRSLISGANVLFF. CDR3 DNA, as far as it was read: TGCAGTGCCCCGCGCAGCCTTATCTCTGGGGCCAACGTG.

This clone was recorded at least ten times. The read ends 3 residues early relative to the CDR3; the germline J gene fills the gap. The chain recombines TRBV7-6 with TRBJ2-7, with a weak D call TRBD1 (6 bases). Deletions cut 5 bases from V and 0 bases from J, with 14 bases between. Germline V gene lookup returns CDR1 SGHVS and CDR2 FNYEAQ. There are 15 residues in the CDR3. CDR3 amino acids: CASSLYGTSSYEQYF. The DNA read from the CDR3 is TGTGCCAGCAGCCTCTACGGGACAAGCTCCTACGAG.

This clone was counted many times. The CDR3 loop is CASSTHGGNEKLFF. The sequenced part of the CDR3 DNA is TGTGCCAGCAGTACGCACGGGGGTAATGAAAAA. The chain carries TRBV12-3 or TRBV12-4 and TRBJ1-4, with a weak D call TRBD1 (5 bases). Read coverage stops 3 residues before the CDR3 terminus; the germline J gene supplies the remainder. The CDR3 has 14 amino acids. V gave up 5 bases and J gave up 4 bases, with 11 bases separating them.